The rows below give T cell receptor beta chains drawn from one sample of a study of shared clonotypes between healthy human individuals. Assay: immunoSEQ multiplex PCR; the TCRdb copy retains only in-frame clones and omits some. The repertoire includes some 630,000 clones, around 72% of them detected once, and roughly 1.8% sits in the top ten. The material sequenced was memory CD4+ T cells sorted from blood. The receptors shown here come from a woman between 25 and 40 years old in good health. CDR3s include the opening cysteine and the closing phenylalanine or tryptophan. A D gene is named only where the DNA matches it firmly.

TRBJ2-5,TRBV29-1,13,TRBD1,CSVGGQGQETQYF
TRBJ2-2,TRBV19,14,.,CASSGQPVTGELFF
TRBJ2-3,TRBV5-1,16,TRBD2,CASSLGLAGVTDTQYF
TRBJ2-3,TRBV6-1,14,TRBD2,CASASGSLSDTQYF
TRBJ2-5,TRBV6-5,16,TRBD2,CASSYSFSGSEETQYF
TRBJ2-2,TRBV18,14,.,CASSPPTGTGELFF
TRBJ1-3,TRBV25-1,14,.,CASTHAGDGNTIYF
TRBJ2-3,TRBV5-1,18,.,CASSLGGLGAGVADTQYF
TRBJ2-3,TRBV18,16,TRBD2,CASSPPLAGVADTQYF
TRBJ2-2,TRBV6-5,14,.,CASSRTPDTGELFF
TRBJ2-2,TRBV10-2,16,.,CASSGPYRANTGELFF
TRBJ1-2,TRBV7-9,13,.,CASSGDRSYGYTF
TRBJ1-1,TRBV28,17,.,CASSPRRTARTPSEAFF
TRBJ2-1,TRBV19,16,.,CATGTGLLLSYNEQFF
TRBJ1-5,TRBV5-1,14,TRBD1,CASSLGQGDQPQHF
TRBJ1-3,TRBV19,13,.,CASSAGLADTIYF
TRBJ2-7,TRBV4-1,15,.,CASSQTGSGIYEQYF
TRBJ2-5,TRBV5-5,13,.,CASSLEPTKIQYF
TRBJ1-2,TRBV5-1,15,.,CASSLGGHGGYGYTF
TRBJ2-2,TRBV18,19,TRBD2,CASSPSIALAGGATGELFF
TRBJ1-4,TRBV19,16,.,CASSLRPGQSSEKLFF
TRBJ1-2,TRBV11-2,14,.,CASSLDRDLGGYTF
TRBJ1-1,TRBV27,15,.,CATHVERGVGTEAFF
TRBJ2-1,TRBV28,18,.,CASSTGLSFRAGYNEQFF
TRBJ2-5,TRBV11-1,14,.,CASSLNGAEETQYF
TRBJ2-3,TRBV5-1,15,.,CASSPRGFGTDTQYF
TRBJ2-7,TRBV1,17,.,CTSSQAAGQLGYHEQYF
TRBJ2-7,TRBV28,13,TRBD2,CASTWGGSGEQYF
TRBJ2-5,TRBV7-9,16,.,CASSLVGASGQETQYF
TRBJ2-2,TRBV19,17,TRBD2,CASSLLAGGPNTGELFF
TRBJ1-2,TRBV19,16,.,CASSTLPRQAGYGYTF
TRBJ2-5,TRBV7-9,18,.,CASSLGNREYGVQETQYF
TRBJ2-3,TRBV28,20,TRBD2,CASSIVGGYKWGGHSDTQYF
TRBJ2-5,TRBV7-9,11,.,CASSLDETQYF
TRBJ2-7,TRBV28,16,TRBD2,CASRQTGTSAHYEQYF
TRBJ2-7,TRBV11-3,14,TRBD1,CASSSGQGPSEQYF
TRBJ2-7,TRBV18,15,TRBD2,CASSPASGGGYEQYF
TRBJ2-1,TRBV7-2,14,.,CASSLDGSYNEQFF
TRBJ2-2,TRBV27,13,.,CASTPPGTGELFF
TRBJ2-2,TRBV5-1,15,.,CASSGGHRDTGELFF
TRBJ1-1,TRBV28,11,.,CASSLNGLAFF
TRBJ2-7,TRBV5-8,15,TRBD1,CASSRRDRAKYEQYF
TRBJ2-2,TRBV27,13,TRBD2,CASRSLAAGELFF